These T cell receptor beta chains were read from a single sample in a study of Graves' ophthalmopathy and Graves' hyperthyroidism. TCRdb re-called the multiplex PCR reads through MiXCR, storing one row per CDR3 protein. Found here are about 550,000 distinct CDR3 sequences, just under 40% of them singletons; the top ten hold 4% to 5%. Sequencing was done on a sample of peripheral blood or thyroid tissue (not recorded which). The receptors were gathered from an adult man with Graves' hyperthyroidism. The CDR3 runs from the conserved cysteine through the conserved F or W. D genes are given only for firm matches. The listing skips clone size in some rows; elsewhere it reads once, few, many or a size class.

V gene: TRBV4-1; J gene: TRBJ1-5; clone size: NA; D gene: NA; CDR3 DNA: TGCGCCAGCAGCCAAAATTTTGGGGTTGGCAATCAGCCCCAGCATTTT; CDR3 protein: CASSQNFGVGNQPQHF
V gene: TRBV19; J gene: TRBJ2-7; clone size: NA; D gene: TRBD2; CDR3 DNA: TGTGCCAGTAGTGGGCTAGCGGGAGAAGAAAAGTGGTCCTACGAGCAGTACTTC; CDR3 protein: CASSGLAGEEKWSYEQYF
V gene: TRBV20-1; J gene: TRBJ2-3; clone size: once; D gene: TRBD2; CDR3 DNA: TGCAGTGCTCGACGGGGGGTGGGCGCAGATACGCAGTATTTT; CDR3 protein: CSARRGVGADTQYF
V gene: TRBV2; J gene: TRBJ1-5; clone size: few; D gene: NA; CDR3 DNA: TGTGCCAGCAACGGGGGACCCTTCAATCAGCCCCAGCATTTT; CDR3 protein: CASNGGPFNQPQHF
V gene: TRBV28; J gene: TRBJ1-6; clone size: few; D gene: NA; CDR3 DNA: TGTGCCAGCAGACCGACAGGAAGAGAGTCACCCCTCCACTTT; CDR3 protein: CASRPTGRESPLHF
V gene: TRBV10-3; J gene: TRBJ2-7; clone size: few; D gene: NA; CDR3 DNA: TGTGCCATCAGTGAGCTCGGGGACGAGCAGTACTTC; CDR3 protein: CAISELGDEQYF
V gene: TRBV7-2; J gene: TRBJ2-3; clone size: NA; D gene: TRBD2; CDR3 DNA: TGTGCCAGCAGCTTAGCGCTAGCGGGAAACACAGATACGCAGTATTTT; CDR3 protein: CASSLALAGNTDTQYF
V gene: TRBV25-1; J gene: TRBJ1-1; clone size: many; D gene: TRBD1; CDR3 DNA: TGTGCCAGCAGTAAATACCGGGACAGGAACACTGAAGCTTTCTTT; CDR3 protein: CASSKYRDRNTEAFF
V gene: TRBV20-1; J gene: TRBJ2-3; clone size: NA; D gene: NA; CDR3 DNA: TGCAGTGCTTTACAATCAGATACGCAGTATTTT; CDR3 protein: CSALQSDTQYF
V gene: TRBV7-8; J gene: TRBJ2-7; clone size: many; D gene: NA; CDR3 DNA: TGTGCCAGCAGCCAGTGGGGGGAGGTCGAGCAGTACTTC; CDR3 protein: CASSQWGEVEQYF
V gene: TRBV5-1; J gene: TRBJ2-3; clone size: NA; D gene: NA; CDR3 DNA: TGCGCCAGCAGACCGGGAGATAGCACAGATACGCAGTATTTT; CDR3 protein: CASRPGDSTDTQYF
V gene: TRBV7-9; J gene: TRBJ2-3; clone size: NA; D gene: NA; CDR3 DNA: TGTGCCAGCATCCTGTCTAAGGGCCGTTACAGCACAGATACGCAGTATTTT; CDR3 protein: CASILSKGRYSTDTQYF
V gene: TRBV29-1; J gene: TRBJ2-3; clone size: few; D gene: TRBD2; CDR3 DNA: TGCAGCGTTGTGGAAGCGGGACGTAGCACAGATACGCAGTATTTT; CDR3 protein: CSVVEAGRSTDTQYF
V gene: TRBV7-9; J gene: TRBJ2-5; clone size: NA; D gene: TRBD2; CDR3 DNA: TGTGCCAGCAGCCTCTCCGGGGGGGGGGCCAGGGAGACCCAGTACTTC; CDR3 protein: CASSLSGGGARETQYF
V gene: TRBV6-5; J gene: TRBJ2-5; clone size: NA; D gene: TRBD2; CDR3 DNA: TGTGCCAGCAGGACTAGCGGGAGAGGAGAGACCCAGTACTTC; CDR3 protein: CASRTSGRGETQYF
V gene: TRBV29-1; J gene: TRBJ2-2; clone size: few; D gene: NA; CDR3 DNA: TGCAGCGTCACCCTAGCGCGGGAGCTGTTTTTT; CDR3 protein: CSVTLARELFF
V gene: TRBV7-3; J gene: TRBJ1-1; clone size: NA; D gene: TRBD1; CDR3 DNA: TGTGCCGGCAGCCAAGGACAGGGCGCTGAAGCTTTCTTT; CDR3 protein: CAGSQGQGAEAFF
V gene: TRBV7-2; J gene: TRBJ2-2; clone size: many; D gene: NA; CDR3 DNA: TGTGCCAGCAGCCGAGATCCAGGGTTAGCCGGGGAGCTGTTTTTT; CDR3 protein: CASSRDPGLAGELFF
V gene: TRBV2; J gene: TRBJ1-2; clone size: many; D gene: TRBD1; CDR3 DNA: TGTGCCAGCAGGAACCGACAGGGGGGTTATGGCTACACCTTC; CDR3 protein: CASRNRQGGYGYTF
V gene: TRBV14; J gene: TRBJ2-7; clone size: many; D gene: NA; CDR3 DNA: TGTGCCAGCAGCAACAGGGCGAGGGGCTCGTTTCTTTACTTC; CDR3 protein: CASSNRARGSFLYF
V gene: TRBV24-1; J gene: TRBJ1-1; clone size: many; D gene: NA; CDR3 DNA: TGTGCCACCAGTGGGCCCAACACTGAAGCTTTCTTT; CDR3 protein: CATSGPNTEAFF
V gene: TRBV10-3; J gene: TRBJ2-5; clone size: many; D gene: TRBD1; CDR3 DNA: TGTGCCATCAGTGATCAGGACAGGGTGTCTCAAGAGACCCAGTACTTC; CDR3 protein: CAISDQDRVSQETQYF
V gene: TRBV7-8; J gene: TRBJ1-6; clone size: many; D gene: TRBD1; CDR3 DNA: TGTGCCAGCAGTTCTACAGGGGAGGGTTCACCCCTCCACTTT; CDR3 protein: CASSSTGEGSPLHF
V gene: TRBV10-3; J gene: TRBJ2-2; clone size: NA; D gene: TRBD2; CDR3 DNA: TGTGCCATCAGTCAGACTAGCGGGACCGGGGAGCTGCTTTTT; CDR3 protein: CAISQTSGTGELLF
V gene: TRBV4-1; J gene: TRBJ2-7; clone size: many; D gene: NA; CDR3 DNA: TGCGCCAGCAGCCCGCACAGGGACTACGAGCAGTACTTC; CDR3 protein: CASSPHRDYEQYF
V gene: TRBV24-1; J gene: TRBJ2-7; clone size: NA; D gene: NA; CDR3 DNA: TGTGCCGACTACACATCCTACGAGCAGTACTTC; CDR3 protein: CADYTSYEQYF
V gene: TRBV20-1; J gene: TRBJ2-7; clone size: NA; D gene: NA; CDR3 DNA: TGCAGCGCCATATCGGGAGCCACTGAGCAGTACTTC; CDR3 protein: CSAISGATEQYF
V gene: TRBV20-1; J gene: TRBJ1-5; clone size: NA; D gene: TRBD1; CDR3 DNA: TGCAGTGCAAAAGGAGGGGGACAGGCCCCCCCCCAGCATTTT; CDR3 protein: CSAKGGGQAPPQHF
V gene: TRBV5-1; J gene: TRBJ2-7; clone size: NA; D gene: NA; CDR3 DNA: TGCGCCAGCGAGGGCGGGACGGGAGCCTACGAGCAGTACTTC; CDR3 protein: CASEGGTGAYEQYF
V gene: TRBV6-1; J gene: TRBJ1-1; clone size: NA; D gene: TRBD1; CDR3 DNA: TGTGCCAGCAGTGACCGGGACAGCGCCTCGAACACTGAAGCTTTCTTT; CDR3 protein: CASSDRDSASNTEAFF
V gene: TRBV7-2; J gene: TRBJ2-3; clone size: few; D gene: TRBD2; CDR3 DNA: TGTGCCAGCAGCTCACCTGGGGGGGGGAGCACAGATACGCAGTATTTT; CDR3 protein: CASSSPGGGSTDTQYF
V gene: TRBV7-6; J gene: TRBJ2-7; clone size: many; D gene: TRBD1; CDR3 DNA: TGTGCCAGCAGCTCACAGGGGGTCGGCGAGCAGTACTTC; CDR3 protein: CASSSQGVGEQYF
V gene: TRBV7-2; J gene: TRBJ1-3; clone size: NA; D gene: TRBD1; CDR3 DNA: TGTGCCAGCACCGTAACCGGGACAGTCTCTGGAAACACCATATATTTT; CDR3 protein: CASTVTGTVSGNTIYF
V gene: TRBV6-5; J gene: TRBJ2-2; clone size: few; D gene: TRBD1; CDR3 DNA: TGTGCCAGCAGTACACGACAGGGCGAAGGAACCGGGGAGCTGTTTTTT; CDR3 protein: CASSTRQGEGTGELFF
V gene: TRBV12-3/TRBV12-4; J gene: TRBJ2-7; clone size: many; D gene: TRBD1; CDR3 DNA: TGTGCCAGCAGAGACGGACAGGGGCGCCCCTACGAGCAGTACTTC; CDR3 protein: CASRDGQGRPYEQYF
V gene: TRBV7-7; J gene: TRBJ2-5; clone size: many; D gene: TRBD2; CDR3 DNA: TGTGCTAGCAGCGCGTCTAGCGGGGGGGCCGGCGGGACCCAGTACTTC; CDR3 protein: CASSASSGGAGGTQYF
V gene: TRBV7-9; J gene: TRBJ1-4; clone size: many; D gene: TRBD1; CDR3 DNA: TGTGCCAGCAGCCCGGGACAGACAAATGAAAAACTGTTTTTT; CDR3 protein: CASSPGQTNEKLFF
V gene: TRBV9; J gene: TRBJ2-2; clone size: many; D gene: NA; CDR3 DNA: TGTGCCAGCAGCGTAGGGGGAGACAACAGGGAGCTGTTTTTT; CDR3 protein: CASSVGGDNRELFF
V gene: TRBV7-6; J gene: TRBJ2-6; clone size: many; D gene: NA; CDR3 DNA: TGTGCCAGCAGCCCTCTACTCTCTGGGGCCAACGTCCTGACTTTC; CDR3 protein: CASSPLLSGANVLTF
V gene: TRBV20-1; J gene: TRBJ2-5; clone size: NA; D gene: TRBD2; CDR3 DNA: TGCAGTGCTACCGGGGGGGCGTACGAGACCCAGTACTTC; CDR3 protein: CSATGGAYETQYF
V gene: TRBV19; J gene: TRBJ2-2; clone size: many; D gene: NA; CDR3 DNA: TGTGCCAGTAGTACCGGGGACTCCGGCACCGGGGAGCTGTTTTTT; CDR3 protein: CASSTGDSGTGELFF
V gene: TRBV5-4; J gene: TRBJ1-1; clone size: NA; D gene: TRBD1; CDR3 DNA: TGTGCCAGCAGCTTGAGGACAGGGGAAACTGAAGCTTTCTTT; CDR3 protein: CASSLRTGETEAFF
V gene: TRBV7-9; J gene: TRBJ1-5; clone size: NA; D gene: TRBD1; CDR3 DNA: TGTGCCAGCAGTCCCGGGACAGGGTTGAAGGATCAGCCCCAGCATTTT; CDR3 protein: CASSPGTGLKDQPQHF
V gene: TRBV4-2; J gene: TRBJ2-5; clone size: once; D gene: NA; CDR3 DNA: TGTGCCAGCGGTGCATCAGGGGGGAATCAAGAGACCCAGTACTTC; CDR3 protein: CASGASGGNQETQYF
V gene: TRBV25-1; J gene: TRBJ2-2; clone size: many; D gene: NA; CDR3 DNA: TGTGCCAGCAGTGAGCTGAACACCGGGGAGCTGTTTTTT; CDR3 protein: CASSELNTGELFF